This T cell receptor (beta chain) appears in the sequencing data of a study of OX40 agonist ivuxolimab in advanced cancers. Across the whole study: The study treated patients with ivuxolimab, an agonistic anti-OX40 (CD134) antibody. Three patients, one with hepatocellular carcinoma and two with cutaneous melanoma, achieved partial responses. General study findings and limits: Dose levels from 0.1 to 3.0 mg/kg saw CD4+ and CD8+ blood T cells expand clonally by week 6. Some of the lowest clonal expansion was seen in partial responders at 0.1-3.0 mg/kg.

CDR3 length: 14 amino acids. Trimming pared 3 bases from V and 0 bases from J, leaving 8 bases between. Germline V gene lookup returns CDR1 SGHTA and CDR2 FQGNSA. In regard to this clone: Its antigen is not identified.

The assay was immunoSEQ multiplex PCR, and TCRdb's table has in-frame clones only and misses some. The data show fewer than 85,000 clones, about 86% seen once. This chain connects TRBV7-2 to TRBJ1-1, with a weak D call TRBD1 (5 bases). The sample consisted of CD4+ or CD8+ T cells sorted from blood, taken in a trial of the OX40 agonist ivuxolimab. The clonotype was recovered from an adult with an advanced solid tumor such as melanoma, head and neck, liver or kidney cancer. The CDR3 loop is CASSFGGMNTEAFF. The DNA of the CDR3 is TGTGCCAGCAGCTTCGGGGGGATGAACACTGAAGCTTTCTTT.